What follows are 23 T cell receptor beta chains derived from one specimen sequenced in a study of beta chain features in type 1 diabetes. Broader study findings: In every one of the four CD4+ subsets, TCRB CDR3s were moderately but significantly shorter in Type 1 diabetes patients.

The investigators reverse transcribed all of the isolated RNA, so they sequenced expressed TCRB transcripts. The table came from immunoSEQ multiplex PCR; TCRdb's copy has only in-frame clones and leaves some out. The table has about 240,000 clones, about 15% seen once; the top ten hold approximately 0.021%. Their recognized antigens are unknown. Input material: naive CD4+ T cells from blood. These receptors were taken from a man younger than 40 with type 1 diabetes.

This clone is a singleton in its sample. This chain uses TRBV10-3 with TRBJ2-5, with D perhaps matching TRBD2 (5 bases). The germline V gene encodes CDR1 ENHRY and CDR2 SYGVKD. Trimming stripped 6 bases from V and 4 bases from J, with 12 bases between. This CDR3 has 13 amino acids. The CDR3 loop is CAISPGLRETQYF. In DNA, the CDR3 is TGTGCCATCAGCCCCGGACTGCGAGAGACCCAGTACTTC.

This rearrangement joins TRBV23-1 to TRBJ2-7; 8 positions agree with TRBD1. TRBV23-1 carries the ORF label, with uncertain function. This CDR3 has 14 residues. J was trimmed by 10 bases and V by 6 bases; bases with no gene match: 14. CDR3 nucleotide sequence: TGCGCCAGCAGCTCCGGGACAGGTGATTTGAGACAGTACTTC. This sequence encodes CASSSGTGDLRQYF.

This clone showed up just a few times. Other DNA sequences of this sample code for an identical CDR3. V gene TRBV5-1 combines with J gene TRBJ2-7; the D gene is possibly TRBD2 (6 bases). The ends were cut back, 0 bases at V and 2 bases at J, with 12 bases in the middle. The CDR3 sequence is 15 residues long. Germline V lookup: CDR1 SGHRS, CDR2 YFSETQ. CDR3 loop: CASSLGGTGAYEQYF. The CDR3 region has the DNA TGCGCCAGCAGCTTGGGGGGGACGGGAGCCTACGAGCAGTACTTC.

There are a few counts of this clone. The chain has TRBV6-5 and TRBJ2-7; 10 positions agree with TRBD1. CDR1 is MNHEY and CDR2 is SVGAGI in the germline V gene. The V gene end was trimmed by 5 bases and the J gene end by 7 bases; junction bases not matched to a gene: 5. CDR3 length: 13 amino acids. Here the CDR3 reads CASSRDRGGEQYF. The CDR3 bases are TGTGCCAGCAGTCGGGACAGGGGTGGGGAGCAGTACTTC.

This clone was detected a few times. The chain employs TRBV5-1 and TRBJ1-1, with 8 positions matching TRBD1. Germline V gene data show CDR1 as SGHRS and CDR2 as YFSETQ. V was clipped by 0 bases and J by 6 bases; unmatched bases: 10. This CDR3 spans 16 amino acids. The CDR3 sequence is CASSLAAQGALPEAFF. CDR3 sequence (DNA): TGCGCCAGCAGCTTGGCCGCTCAGGGGGCCCTCCCTGAAGCTTTCTTT.

This clone was observed a handful of times. In nucleotides, the CDR3 is TGTGCCAGCAGTGACAGCGGAATCGCCCTAGAGACCCAGTACTTC. Protein product: CASSDSGIALETQYF. This chain uses TRBV2 with TRBJ2-5, with D tentatively TRBD2 (5 bases). This CDR3 region has 15 residues. CDR1 and CDR2 (germline): SNHLY, FYNNEI. Trimming left V 3 bases short and J 4 bases short, with 15 bases between.

The chain has TRBV4-1 and TRBJ2-1; possible D gene TRBD2, 7 bases. The germline V gene has CDR1 MGHRA and CDR2 YSYEKL. The CDR3 is made up of 18 amino acids. Trimming took off 1 base at V and 3 bases at J, with 19 bases between the two ends. CDR3 nucleotides: TGCGCCAGCAGCCAAGTCCTTCAAGGGGGAGGGAACTACAATGAGCAGTTCTTC. Translating gives CASSQVLQGGGNYNEQFF.

This clone has a handful of counts. The chain carries TRBV18 and TRBJ2-1, with TRBD1 matching 7 bases. J gave up 1 base and V 2 bases, and 2 bases lay outside the gene matches. Germline CDR1 KGHSH, CDR2 LQKENI. The CDR3 extends over 15 amino acids. CDR3 sequence reads: CASSPDRVSYNEQFF. The CDR3 region has the DNA TGTGCCAGCTCACCAGACAGGGTTTCCTACAATGAGCAGTTCTTC.

This clone was seen a handful of times. The chain is built from TRBV30 and TRBJ1-1; D is uncertain. CDR3 size: 13 residues. The V end lost 1 base, the J end lost 2 bases, and 8 bases lay between the germline ends. Germline lookup yields CDR1 GTSNPN and CDR2 SVGIG (reference sequence). CDR3 sequence (DNA): TGTGCCTGGAGTGAAGACACTAACACTGAAGCTTTCTTT. Amino acids: CAWSEDTNTEAFF.

The rearrangement links TRBV9 to TRBJ2-5; possible D gene TRBD2, 5 bases. This CDR3 has 16 residues. Germline V CDR1 and CDR2: SGDLS, YYNGEE. With 0 bases removed from V and 5 bases from J, the gap between germline ends came to 17 bases. The CDR3 nucleotides read TGTGCCAGCAGCGTAGCGGGTGGAGGCTTTGTGGAGACCCAGTACTTC. Its translation is CASSVAGGGFVETQYF.

The rearrangement links TRBV19 to TRBJ2-1; D not resolved. Germline lookup yields CDR1 LNHDA and CDR2 SQIVND (reference sequence). Trimming left V 5 bases short and J 0 bases short, with 8 bases between. There are 14 residues in the CDR3. The CDR3 sequence: CASSGLSSYNEQFF. CDR3 sequence (DNA): TGTGCCAGTAGTGGGCTGAGCTCCTACAATGAGCAGTTCTTC.

The chain carries TRBV4-1 and TRBJ2-7; tentative D call: TRBD2 (5 bases). The CDR3 loop spans 15 amino acids. Deletions cut 4 bases from V and 3 bases from J, with 16 bases between. The germline V gene has CDR1 MGHRA and CDR2 YSYEKL. The CDR3 spells CASSPPSGRGYEQYF. The CDR3 DNA reads TGCGCCAGCAGCCCCCCGTCGGGGAGAGGCTACGAGCAGTACTTC.

The V gene is TRBV11-3, the J gene TRBJ1-6; TRBD1 matches 7 bases. The CDR3 loop spans 15 amino acids. The ends lost 3 bases at V and 10 bases at J; junction bases unmatched: 9. Per germline, CDR1 SGHNT and CDR2 YENEEA. The CDR3 spells CASSFTQGQGSPLHF. DNA of the CDR3: TGTGCCAGCAGCTTCACACAGGGGCAAGGCTCACCCCTCCACTTT.

This rearrangement joins TRBV6-1 to TRBJ1-1; no clear D. V lost 5 bases and J 3 bases, leaving 10 bases between the germline ends. The CDR3 spans 13 residues. From germline, CDR1 is MNHNS and CDR2 SASEGT. This chain's CDR3 is CASSSLLDTEAFF. The CDR3 region has the DNA TGTGCCAGCAGTTCCCTGTTAGACACTGAAGCTTTCTTT.

This CDR3 is CASSLGQANNEQFF. The DNA for the CDR3 is TGCGCCAGCAGCTTGGGGCAGGCCAACAATGAGCAGTTCTTC. The V and J genes are TRBV5-1 and TRBJ2-1, with no clear D. Looked up from germline, CDR1 is SGHRS and CDR2 is YFSETQ. V lost 0 bases to trimming and J lost 5 bases, with 9 bases between them. CDR3 length: 14 amino acids.

This chain joins TRBV5-4 and TRBJ2-3; D may be TRBD2 (6 bases). Germline CDR1 is SGHNT and CDR2 is YYREEE (reference sequence). This CDR3 spans 16 amino acids. V lost 7 bases to trimming and J lost 2 bases, with 20 bases between them. DNA for the CDR3: TGTGCCAGCGGAGCTGGAGGGCCCATTTCCACAGATACGCAGTATTTT. Translating gives CASGAGGPISTDTQYF.

This clone was counted only a few times. The rearrangement joins TRBV27 to TRBJ1-5, with unresolved D. The germline CDR1 and CDR2 sequences are MNHEY and SMNVEV (reference sequence). The CDR3 spans 15 residues. Trimming took off 5 bases at V and 0 bases at J, with 11 bases between the two ends. CDR3 coding DNA: TGTGCCAGCAGTCCCTCGGGTCCTAGCAATCAGCCCCAGCATTTT. Its protein product is CASSPSGPSNQPQHF.

This chain connects TRBV7-9 to TRBJ2-1, with TRBD2 matching over 9 bases. The CDR3 has 15 amino acids. In germline, CDR1 is SEHNR, CDR2 FQNEAQ (reference sequence). V dropped 2 bases and J dropped 8; count of bases not matched to a gene: 7. In DNA, the CDR3 is TGTGCCAGCAGCTTATGGGCGGGAGGGCCCCATGAGCAGTTCTTC. It codes for CASSLWAGGPHEQFF.

The V call is TRBV18, the J call TRBJ2-4; no clear D. This CDR3 has 14 residues. Deletions cut 1 base from V and 2 bases from J, with 6 bases between. Germline V gives CDR1 KGHSH, CDR2 LQKENI. The CDR3, as DNA: TGTGCCAGCTCACCACGGGCATCCAAAAACATTCAGTACTTC. The encoded protein is CASSPRASKNIQYF.

This clone came up a few times. The genes are TRBV30 and TRBJ2-3, with a weak D call TRBD1 (6 bases). V was trimmed by 2 bases and J by 4 bases, leaving 7 bases between them. The CDR3 runs to 12 residues. Looked up from germline, CDR1 is GTSNPN and CDR2 is SVGIG (reference sequence). CDR3 protein: CAWSPGADTQYF. CDR3 nucleotides: TGTGCCTGGAGTCCAGGGGCAGATACGCAGTATTTT.

The chain is built from TRBV5-5 and TRBJ1-5; D gene unclear. This CDR3 contains 14 residues. The V gene lost 0 bases and the J gene lost 6 bases, with 10 bases spanning the gap. Germline values: CDR1 SGHKS, CDR2 YYEKEE (reference sequence). The CDR3 region is CASSLGFPGQPQHF. The CDR3 DNA reads as TGTGCCAGCAGCTTGGGGTTCCCCGGTCAGCCCCAGCATTTT.

V gene TRBV14 combines with J gene TRBJ1-2; 7 positions agree with TRBD1. Germline CDR1 reads SGHDN; CDR2 reads FVKESK. The CDR3 sequence is 14 residues long. V shed 1 base and J 5 bases; nucleotides not matched to a gene: 4. The CDR3, as DNA: TGTGCCAGCAGCCAAGGACAGGGAGGTTATGGCTACACCTTC. This encodes CASSQGQGGYGYTF.

The chain links TRBV6-1 to TRBJ1-3; unclear D gene. CDR3 size: 14 residues. Trimming took 7 bases from V and 3 from J, leaving 13 bases between them. Germline loops: CDR1 MNHNS, CDR2 SASEGT. CDR3 in DNA: TGTGCCAGCACCGGAGCTGGATTTGGAAACACCATATATTTT. It yields the protein CASTGAGFGNTIYF.